This note documents a single T cell receptor (beta chain) sequence. Its antigen remains unidentified. The entry originates in a study of identifying expanded T cells in peripheral blood. Broader study findings: Variance in clone template counts between approximately two-week samples significantly increased with total template count across all healthy donors.

Using immunoSEQ multiplex PCR, the repertoire was profiled, and TCRdb retains in-frame clones only, with some absent. The table records tens of thousands of clones, around 91% of them present only once. The germline CDR1 and CDR2 sequences are SEHNR and FQNEAQ (reference sequence). The length of the CDR3 is 18 residues. The ends lost 5 bases at V and 2 bases at J; junction bases unmatched: 14. This sequence joins TRBV7-9 and TRBJ2-3; 9 bases are a match to TRBD2. The sequencing input was blood. The receptor's source is a person aged 18 to 75 in good health. The CDR3 loop reads CASSPPKRASGATDTQYF. The CDR3, as DNA: TGTGCCAGCAGCCCGCCCAAGCGGGCTAGCGGGGCCACAGATACGCAGTATTTT.